A single sample gave rise to the 26 T cell receptor beta chains below, sequenced in a study of cytomegalovirus exposure and HLA in healthy donors (dated by TCRdb to the late 2010s). The library was generated by the immunoSEQ multiplex PCR assay. The multiplex PCR relied on a mix of 60 forward primers for TCR Vbeta segments and 13 reverse primers for TCR Jbeta segments. TCRdb mirrors the immuneACCESS table, restricted to in-frame sequences. Some clones are absent from its copies; in checked studies, under half trace to an unresolved V gene, and the reason for the others is unknown. The table for this sample lists some 180,000 clones; about 82% of them were counted only once. 1.5% to 2% of the sample is taken by the ten largest. Material: PBMCs. Source of these receptors: a woman in her twenties or thirties in good health and CMV-seronegative.

The V gene is TRBV30, the J gene TRBJ2-6; D unclear. V lost 4 bases and J lost 1, with 8 bases in between. There are 14 residues in the CDR3. Germline-derived CDR1 and CDR2 are GTSNPN and SVGIG (reference sequence). CDR3 nucleotide sequence: TGTGCCTGGACCATCGAGTCTGGGGCCAACGTCCTGACTTTC. Its protein product is CAWTIESGANVLTF.

CDR3 in amino acids: CASGSSAGGRETQYF. The CDR3 DNA reads TGTGCCAGCGGATCGTCAGCGGGGGGGAGGGAGACCCAGTACTTC. This chain links TRBV6-1 with TRBJ2-5; 10 nucleotides line up with TRBD2. With 8 bases clipped from V and 5 bases from J, the junction kept 11 bases outside the gene matches. In germline, CDR1 is MNHNS, CDR2 SASEGT. CDR3 length equals 15 residues.

CDR3 in DNA: TGTGCCAGCTCCGACAGGGGGTCCACCCTCTATGGCTACACCTTC. Encoded protein: CASSDRGSTLYGYTF. The chain recombines TRBV9 with TRBJ1-2, with 9 bases that match TRBD1. The CDR3 is made up of 15 amino acids. Trimming at V came to 7 bases and at J to 4 bases, leaving 11 bases not matched to a gene. Germline V gives CDR1 SGDLS, CDR2 YYNGEE.

This chain links TRBV18 with TRBJ1-2; D gene ambiguous. V shed 4 bases and J shed 2 bases, with 11 bases lying between them. This CDR3 is built from 14 residues. From germline, CDR1 is KGHSH and CDR2 LQKENI. The CDR3: CASSLSGSNYGYTF. In DNA, the CDR3 is TGTGCCAGCTCACTAAGTGGCTCAAACTATGGCTACACCTTC.

The genes are TRBV10-3 and TRBJ2-7; 9 bases map to TRBD1. Germline V lookup: CDR1 ENHRY, CDR2 SYGVKD. This CDR3 is built from 17 residues. Trimming removed 6 bases from V and 1 base from J; junction bases left unmatched: 13. The CDR3 loop is CAISPRDREVGSYEQYF. CDR3 nucleotide sequence: TGTGCCATCAGCCCCCGGGACAGGGAAGTGGGATCCTACGAGCAGTACTTC.

This clone was observed a few times. The CDR3 coding sequence is TGCAGCCTTGGGGAGGGGGGAGGAGAGACCCAGTACTTC. It encodes CSLGEGGGETQYF. V usage is TRBV29-1 and J usage is TRBJ2-5; D perhaps matches TRBD2 (7 bases). The CDR3 is 13 amino acids. Trimming shortened V by 8 bases and J by 4 bases, and 17 bases separated the two germline ends. Per germline, CDR1 SQVTM and CDR2 ANQGSEA.

This clone was seen just once. The genes are TRBV5-1 and TRBJ2-5, with 9 nucleotides matching TRBD1. V lost 2 bases, J lost 4 bases, and 6 bases stayed unmatched. CDR1 and CDR2 from the germline V gene are SGHRS and YFSETQ. This CDR3 has 15 amino acids. The CDR3 sequence is CASSFSQGAGETQYF. The CDR3 DNA is TGCGCCAGCAGCTTCTCACAGGGGGCGGGAGAGACCCAGTACTTC.

The chain carries TRBV30 and TRBJ1-6; 7 nucleotides line up with TRBD1. The CDR3 runs to 16 residues. J lost 4 bases, V lost 4 bases, and 10 bases had no gene match. Germline lookup yields CDR1 GTSNPN and CDR2 SVGIG (reference sequence). The CDR3 protein is CAWTTGDRFYNSPLHF. CDR3 coding DNA: TGTGCCTGGACCACAGGGGATCGCTTTTATAATTCACCCCTCCACTTT.

This rearrangement joins TRBV15 to TRBJ1-1; TRBD1 might be the D (5 bases). V was pared by 8 bases and J by 0 bases, with 13 bases between. The V gene's germline CDR1 is LNHNV and CDR2 YYDKDF (reference sequence). The CDR3 spans 14 residues. The CDR3 loop is CATRRGVMNTEAFF. The CDR3 nucleotides are TGTGCCACCCGACGGGGGGTTATGAACACTGAAGCTTTCTTT.

CDR3 residues: CASSSETDTQYF. CDR3 in DNA: TGTGCCAGCAGTTCCGAGACAGATACGCAGTATTTT. The V call is TRBV2, the J call TRBJ2-3; the D is unclear. Germline V gene sequence: CDR1 SNHLY, CDR2 FYNNEI. This CDR3 region has 12 residues. V was trimmed by 5 bases and J by 3 bases, leaving 6 bases between them.

This rearrangement joins TRBV30 to TRBJ2-7; D might be TRBD2 (5 bases). CDR1 and CDR2 (germline): GTSNPN, SVGIG (reference sequence). The CDR3 length is 13 residues. Between the trimmed V and J ends, which lost 2 bases and 7 bases, there was a span of 15 bases. The CDR3 DNA reads as TGTGCCTGGAGTTTGGAGGATTGGGTAGAGCAGTACTTC. Its translation: CAWSLEDWVEQYF.

The V and J genes are TRBV7-2 and TRBJ1-1; tentatively, D is TRBD1 (6 bases). V was clipped by 4 bases and J by 1 base, with 13 bases between them. CDR1 SGHTA and CDR2 FQGNSA come from the germline V gene. The CDR3 is made up of 15 amino acids. This CDR3 is CASSSTADRNTEAFF. The CDR3 nucleotides are TGTGCCAGCAGCTCTACAGCGGACAGGAACACTGAAGCTTTCTTT.

The genes are TRBV5-1 and TRBJ2-5, with unresolved D. Germline CDR1 SGHRS, CDR2 YFSETQ. This CDR3 is built from 13 residues. V lost 4 bases, J lost 5 bases, and 12 bases lay in between. The CDR3 sequence: CASSVTARETQYF. The DNA of the CDR3 is TGCGCCAGCAGCGTAACAGCCAGGGAGACCCAGTACTTC. Supplemented by reference TRBV5-1 and TRBJ2-5, the full variable domain reads KAGVTQTPRYLIKTRGQQVTLSCSPISGHRSVSWYQQTPGQGLQFLFEYFSETQRNKGNFPGRFSGRQFSNSRSEMNVSTLELGDSALYLCASSVTARETQYFGPGTRLLVL.

The chain employs TRBV5-1 and TRBJ2-3, with 8 bases that match TRBD2. The CDR3 is 16 amino acids. Germline V gives CDR1 SGHRS, CDR2 YFSETQ. The V gene end was trimmed by 2 bases and the J gene end by 5 bases; junction bases not matched to a gene: 10. The CDR3 bases are TGCGCCAGCAGCTTAATCGGGGGGGGCCAACAAGATACGCAGTATTTT. Amino acids: CASSLIGGGQQDTQYF.

The chain links TRBV5-1 to TRBJ1-3; D gene ambiguous. Deletions cut 0 bases from V and 0 bases from J, with 7 bases between. The CDR3 sequence is 15 residues long. The germline gives CDR1 SGHRS, CDR2 YFSETQ. The CDR3 DNA is TGCGCCAGCAGCTTGGGCGTCGCCTCTGGAAACACCATATATTTT. Encoded protein: CASSLGVASGNTIYF.

V is TRBV6-6 and J is TRBJ2-3, with D possibly TRBD2 on 5 matching bases. This CDR3 spans 15 amino acids. Per the germline V gene, CDR1 is MNHNY and CDR2 is SVGAGI (reference sequence). Deletions cut 4 bases from V and 3 bases from J, with 14 bases between. The CDR3 is CASSSAPGRTDTQYF. CDR3 bases: TGTGCCAGCAGTTCCGCCCCGGGAAGAACAGATACGCAGTATTTT.

The chain couples TRBV9 to TRBJ1-5; D is undetermined. Germline lookup yields CDR1 SGDLS and CDR2 YYNGEE. The CDR3 extends over 18 amino acids. The V gene lost 4 bases and the J gene lost 0 bases, with 20 bases spanning the gap. DNA of the CDR3: TGTGCCAGCAGCCCAGTGGCAGTGAATAATAATAGCAATCAGCCCCAGCATTTT. Residues: CASSPVAVNNNSNQPQHF.

The chain is built from TRBV5-4 and TRBJ2-5, with 8 positions matching TRBD1. The CDR3 runs 16 residues. Germline V gene data show CDR1 as SGHNT and CDR2 as YYREEE (reference sequence). V shed 0 bases, J shed 4 bases, and the junction held 8 bases outside the gene matches. The CDR3 protein is CASSLGTGLRVETQYF. DNA for the CDR3: TGTGCCAGCAGCTTGGGGACAGGGTTAAGGGTAGAGACCCAGTACTTC.

The chain uses TRBV19 and TRBJ1-1; maybe TRBD1 (5 bases). Germline CDR1 and CDR2: LNHDA and SQIVND (reference sequence). CDR3 length equals 14 residues. V lost 7 bases, J lost 0 bases, and 12 bases lay in between. CDR3 residues: CASKPGDLNTEAFF. The CDR3 DNA sequence: TGTGCCAGTAAACCGGGGGACTTGAACACTGAAGCTTTCTTT.

The chain joins TRBV21-1 to TRBJ2-5; TRBD2 is the table's D call and was not checked against the DNA. TRBV21-1 is annotated as a pseudogene. This CDR3 region has 15 residues. CDR3 amino acids: CASSKGGQTQETQYF. The CDR3 DNA follows: TGTGCCAGCAGCAAAGGAGGCCAGACCCAAGAGACCCAGTACTTC.

This clone occurred a few times. V usage is TRBV10-3 and J usage is TRBJ1-1, with 11 bases identical to TRBD1. This CDR3 region has 14 residues. V dropped 8 bases and J dropped 4; count of bases not matched to a gene: 6. The germline CDR1 and CDR2 sequences are ENHRY and SYGVKD. CDR3 in amino acids: CAIGDRGGTTEAFF. The CDR3 bases are TGTGCCATCGGGGACAGGGGGGGGACCACTGAAGCTTTCTTT.

The J gene is TRBJ1-6, the V gene TRBV5-6; unclear D gene. Trimming left V 3 bases short and J 9 bases short, with 13 bases between. The CDR3 contains 14 residues. Germline CDR1 reads SGHDT; CDR2 reads YYEEEE. CDR3 sequence (DNA): TGTGCCAGCAGCTCGGGGATAGGTGGTTCACCCCTCCACTTT. Residues: CASSSGIGGSPLHF.

The chain links TRBV7-6 to TRBJ2-1, with a tentative D call TRBD2 (5 bases). The CDR3 length is 14 residues. V was pared by 5 bases and J by 3 bases, with 11 bases between. Germline V gene lookup returns CDR1 SGHVS and CDR2 FNYEAQ. CDR3 residues: CASSKSGIYNEQFF. The CDR3 DNA sequence: TGTGCCAGCAGCAAATCCGGGATCTACAATGAGCAGTTCTTC.

In this sample, this clone turned up a few times. CDR3 nucleotide sequence: TGTGCCAGTAGCAGGACAAGGGATGAGCAGTTCTTC. Amino acid sequence: CASSRTRDEQFF. The chain recombines TRBV19 with TRBJ2-1; weak D call: TRBD1 (5 bases). V shed 6 bases and J shed 8 bases, with 11 bases lying between them. The CDR3 extends over 12 amino acids. Germline V gene lookup returns CDR1 LNHDA and CDR2 SQIVND (reference sequence).

The chain carries TRBV7-9 and TRBJ2-3; TRBD2 agrees at 10 bases. Per germline, CDR1 SEHNR and CDR2 FQNEAQ (reference sequence). J was trimmed by 0 bases and V by 4 bases; bases with no gene match: 4. The CDR3 extends over 16 amino acids. The CDR3 sequence: CASSSLAGGSTDTQYF. Written as DNA, the CDR3 is TGTGCCAGCAGCTCCTTAGCGGGGGGCAGCACAGATACGCAGTATTTT.

The CDR3: CASSLVLGYGQRNSYEQYF. As DNA, the CDR3 is TGTGCCAGCAGCTTAGTCCTGGGATACGGACAGCGGAACTCCTACGAGCAGTACTTC. This chain links TRBV7-6 with TRBJ2-7; TRBD1 is a possible D gene (6 bases). V shed 1 base and J shed 0 bases, with 22 bases lying between them. The germline V gene has CDR1 SGHVS and CDR2 FNYEAQ. CDR3 length equals 19 residues.